One TCR beta chain is described in this entry. This sample stems from a study of blood T cell repertoires in COVID-19. Background on the study: There were acute and convalescent COVID-19 samples, and they came from the United States, Italy and Spain. Sample material is recorded as cDNA or gDNA derived from T cells, B-cell-depleted T cells, or PBMCs.

Germline trimming cut 0 bases from V and 1 base from J; bases unmatched to any gene: 6. CDR1 is WNHNN, CDR2 SYGVQD, per germline (reference sequence). The CDR3 spans 18 residues. Enrollees, roughly 18 to 89 years old, lived in about two dozen US areas. As processed by the authors: Amplification of reference gene primers was used by the study to estimate nucleated cell counts. Clones were sequenced by immunoSEQ multiplex PCR, and TCRdb holds only the in-frame ones, with some missing. V and J calls plus clone size are reproduced from that table; the DNA served to infer D and trimming. The sample holds about 230,000 clones; 70% to 90% are singletons and the top ten take 3.1%.

The specimen sequenced was PBMCs or T cells enriched from blood (not recorded which). J is TRBJ2-3 and V is TRBV10-1; 11 positions match TRBD2. This clonotype originated in a woman aged 45-65 years in a cohort exposed to, infected with or recovered from COVID-19 (not recorded which). CDR3 in DNA: TGCGCCAGCAGTGAGTCGATCTTAGCGGGGGGGCGCACAGATACGCAGTATTTT. It codes for CASSESILAGGRTDTQYF.